A selection of T cell receptor beta chains follows, all from one sample in a study of cytomegalovirus exposure and HLA in healthy donors. The repertoire was sequenced with immunoSEQ multiplex PCR; TCRdb's copy has only in-frame clones and lacks some. This sample yields some 200,000 clones, of which about 84% are seen a single time; 3.5% to 4% belongs to the top ten. Sequencing was carried out using PBMCs. These receptors all stem from a man aged 45-65 years in good health and CMV-seronegative. Both conserved end residues are part of each CDR3. A D gene is named only where the DNA matches it firmly. Clone size appears in some rows only: once, few, many, or a class for an expanded clone.

d_gene	v_gene	j_gene	abundance	CDR3aa	CDR3nt
.	TRBV5-6	TRBJ2-6	.	CASSLGQVSGANVLTF	TGTGCCAGCAGCTTGGGACAAGTCTCTGGGGCCAACGTCCTGACTTTC
.	TRBV7-9	TRBJ2-1	.	CASSSDSVYPLSSYNEQFF	TGTGCCAGCAGCTCCGACAGCGTTTACCCACTGAGCTCCTACAATGAGCAGTTCTTC
TRBD2	TRBV19	TRBJ2-1	.	CASSLGLGGTQVF	TGTGCCAGTAGTCTCGGACTAGGAGGGACTCAGGTCTTC
TRBD1	TRBV27	TRBJ1-5	.	CASSLNRGHGQPQHF	TGTGCCAGCAGTTTGAACAGGGGGCATGGACAGCCCCAGCATTTT
.	TRBV21-1	TRBJ1-2	.	CAPLGGPQNYGYTF	TGTGCCCCGCTGGGGGGGCCCCAAAACTATGGCTACACCTTC
.	TRBV6-1	TRBJ2-7	.	CASSEASIVSYEQYF	TGTGCCAGCAGTGAAGCTTCTATCGTCTCCTACGAGCAGTACTTC
.	TRBV11-3	TRBJ1-2	.	CASSAYREGSPGYTF	TGTGCCAGCAGCGCTTACAGGGAGGGTTCTCCTGGCTACACCTTC
TRBD2	TRBV7-2	TRBJ2-5	.	CASSFRRGTETQYF	TGTGCCAGCAGTTTTCGGCGGGGGACTGAGACCCAGTACTTC
TRBD1	TRBV27	TRBJ2-7	few	CASSSGTGGREQYF	TGTGCCAGCAGTTCCGGGACAGGGGGCAGGGAGCAGTACTTC
.	TRBV18	TRBJ2-6	.	CASSLNTRGLSGANVLTF	TGTGCCAGCTCACTCAATACAAGGGGCTTATCTGGGGCCAACGTCCTGACTTTC
TRBD1	TRBV5-6	TRBJ1-1	once	CASSPDRVGSNTEAFF	TGTGCCAGCAGCCCAGACAGGGTCGGGAGTAACACTGAAGCTTTCTTT
.	TRBV19	TRBJ2-7	.	CASSVWTDSYEQYF	TGTGCCAGTAGTGTATGGACAGACTCCTACGAGCAGTACTTC
.	TRBV7-2	TRBJ1-6	.	CASSLGASPLHF	TGTGCCAGCAGCCTGGGGGCTTCACCCCTCCACTTT
.	TRBV6-5	TRBJ1-1	few	CASRGVVTEAFF	TGTGCCAGCCGGGGGGTGGTCACTGAAGCTTTCTTT
.	TRBV11-2	TRBJ1-5	.	CASSLETGNQPQHF	TGTGCCAGCAGCTTAGAGACTGGGAATCAGCCCCAGCATTTT
.	TRBV7-2	TRBJ1-2	once	CASSLGTLLKPNYGYTF	TGTGCCAGCAGCTTAGGGACACTACTAAAACCTAACTATGGCTACACCTTC
TRBD1	TRBV9	TRBJ1-1	.	CASSLQGGNAEAFF	TGTGCCAGCAGTCTCCAGGGGGGAAACGCTGAAGCTTTCTTT
.	TRBV6-5	TRBJ1-1	.	CASSYSAPGTEAFF	TGTGCCAGCAGTTACTCCGCCCCAGGGACTGAAGCTTTCTTT
.	TRBV25-1	TRBJ1-1	.	CASSVGNWAEAFF	TGTGCCAGCAGTGTGGGCAATTGGGCTGAAGCTTTCTTT
TRBD1	TRBV10-2	TRBJ1-6	.	CASAGTGHYNSPLHF	TGCGCCAGCGCCGGGACAGGGCACTATAATTCACCCCTCCACTTT
.	TRBV4-2	TRBJ1-2	.	CASSQDRGGGYTF	TGTGCCAGCAGCCAAGATAGGGGTGGGGGCTACACCTTC
.	TRBV5-5	TRBJ2-2	.	CASNSGGIDGELFF	TGTGCCAGCAATTCTGGAGGGATTGACGGGGAGCTGTTTTTT
.	TRBV4-1	TRBJ2-7	once	CASSLGLSYEQYF	TGCGCCAGCAGCCTTGGACTATCCTACGAGCAGTACTTC
.	TRBV19	TRBJ1-3	.	CACYGNTIYF	TGTGCCTGTTATGGAAACACCATATATTTT